This T cell receptor beta chain was sequenced in a study of T cells in Graves' hyperthyroidism and ophthalmopathy. The study based diagnoses on clinical symptoms, serum thyroxine and TRAb, thyroid ultrasound and orbital computed tomography. Trimming pared 3 bases from V and 2 bases from J, leaving 14 bases between. CDR1 is KGHSH and CDR2 is LQKENI in the germline V gene. The CDR3 spans 15 residues. RNA transcripts gave rise to amplified TCR beta CDR3 regions. First-round RT-PCR targeting the TCR CDR3 was performed with the HTBI primer set. TCRdb reanalysed the multiplex PCR reads using MiXCR and keeps one entry per CDR3 protein. The table has some 490,000 distinct CDR3 sequences, less than 25% seen once.

V and J are TRBV18 and TRBJ2-7; TRBD1 is a possible D gene (6 bases). Sequencing was carried out using blood. The origin of this receptor is a woman aged 70-85 years with Graves' ophthalmopathy. The CDR3 loop reads CASSPTLPGAYEQYF. The CDR3 DNA follows: TGTGCCAGCTCACCGACTCTTCCAGGGGCCTACGAGCAGTACTTC.